The 8 T cell receptor beta chains presented below share a single source sample, sequenced in a study of OX40 agonist ivuxolimab in advanced cancers. Libraries were prepared by immunoSEQ multiplex PCR; TCRdb keeps only in-frame clonotypes and omits some of them. The profile shows about 65,000 clones, around 90% of them singletons. Sequenced material: CD4+ or CD8+ T cells sorted from blood, taken in a trial of the OX40 agonist ivuxolimab. The receptors stem from an adult with an advanced solid tumor such as melanoma, head and neck, liver or kidney cancer.

This chain links TRBV6-5 with TRBJ2-3; the D is unclear. V was clipped by 4 bases and J by 1 base, with 12 bases between them. Germline lookup yields CDR1 MNHEY and CDR2 SVGAGI. CDR3 size: 15 residues. The CDR3 reads CASSSDMIGTDTQYF. For the CDR3, the DNA is TGTGCCAGCAGTTCTGATATGATTGGCACAGATACGCAGTATTTT.

V gene TRBV7-2 combines with J gene TRBJ2-7; D uncertain. Looked up from germline, CDR1 is SGHTA and CDR2 is FQGNSA. V was trimmed by 1 base and J by 0 bases, leaving 7 bases between them. The CDR3 is 14 amino acids. The DNA for the CDR3 is TGTGCCAGCAGCTTAGGAAGGAGCTCCTACGAGCAGTACTTC. Its translation: CASSLGRSSYEQYF.

This chain connects TRBV6-6 to TRBJ1-2, with 7 nucleotides matching TRBD1. V shed 2 bases, J shed 3 bases, and the junction held 6 bases outside the gene matches. CDR3 size: 15 residues. Germline CDR1 reads MNHNY; CDR2 reads SVGAGI (reference sequence). Written as DNA, the CDR3 is TGTGCCAGCAGTTACCGACAGGGTAGGGACTATGGCTACACCTTC. Amino acid sequence: CASSYRQGRDYGYTF.

The rearrangement links TRBV4-1 to TRBJ2-1; D may match TRBD1 or TRBD2 (6 bases each). The V end lost 2 bases, the J end lost 4 bases, and 18 bases lay between the germline ends. Germline lookup yields CDR1 MGHRA and CDR2 YSYEKL. This CDR3 contains 17 residues. CDR3 in DNA: TGCGCCAGCAGCCAACCCCGAGGGGGTAGCGGTTACAATGAGCAGTTCTTC. It codes for CASSQPRGGSGYNEQFF.

The chain uses TRBV5-8 and TRBJ2-5, with D perhaps matching TRBD1 (6 bases). CDR3 size: 16 residues. Germline V CDR1 and CDR2: SGHTS, YDEGEE. Trimming pared 4 bases from V and 0 bases from J, leaving 16 bases between. Here the CDR3 DNA reads TGTGCCAGCAGCCCGACAGGCACGACAAACCAAGAGACCCAGTACTTC. Amino acid sequence: CASSPTGTTNQETQYF.

The chain combines TRBV7-2 with TRBJ2-3; possibly TRBD1 for D (5 bases). The V end was cut by 2 bases, the J end by 5 bases, with 14 bases between. Looked up from germline, CDR1 is SGHTA and CDR2 is FQGNSA. The CDR3 totals 15 residues. This CDR3 is CASSLSPGQRDTQYF. The CDR3 coding sequence is TGTGCCAGCAGCTTATCTCCAGGGCAGAGAGATACGCAGTATTTT.

The chain couples TRBV5-1 to TRBJ1-4, with no clear D. V lost 0 bases and J lost 0, with 6 bases in between. In germline, CDR1 is SGHRS, CDR2 YFSETQ. The CDR3 covers 15 residues. CDR3 amino acids: CASSLGRSTNEKLFF. CDR3 sequence (DNA): TGCGCCAGCAGCTTGGGGCGGTCAACTAATGAAAAACTGTTTTTT.

This chain connects TRBV11-2 to TRBJ2-7; 8 nucleotides line up with TRBD1. CDR1 is SGHAT and CDR2 is FQNNGV in the germline V gene. V trimming: 1 base; J trimming: 2 bases; junction bases outside the gene matches: 7. This CDR3 has 16 amino acids. In DNA form, the CDR3 reads TGTGCCAGCAGCTTAGCCCAGGGGGCGTTAACCTACGAGCAGTACTTC. This sequence encodes CASSLAQGALTYEQYF. The full variable domain, its missing parts supplied by reference TRBV11-2 and TRBJ2-7, is EAGVAQSPRYKIIEKRQSVAFWCNPISGHATLYWYQQILGQGPKLLIQFQNNGVVDDSQLPKDRFSAERLKGVDSTLKIQPAKLEDSAVYLCASSLAQGALTYEQYFGPGTRLTVT.